The 26 T cell receptor beta chains below all came from one sample that was sequenced in a study of blood T cells in healthy people across ages. With a J-beta primer mix and a sample-barcoded 5' primer, a second PCR ran roughly 7 to 11 cycles. TCRdb passed the 5' RACE reads through MiXCR, listing each CDR3 protein once. Here the sample spans 1.5 million to 2 million distinct CDR3 sequences, approximately 30% being singletons. Sequenced: blood. These receptors all stem from a woman in her 30s in good health.

CDR3 region: CSAVPTSGRINEQFF. CDR3 bases: TGCAGTGCGGTCCCGACTAGCGGGAGAATAAATGAGCAGTTCTTC. The chain employs TRBV20-1 and TRBJ2-1, with 12 positions matching TRBD2. Per the germline V gene, CDR1 is DFQATT and CDR2 is SNEGSKA (reference sequence). The CDR3 extends over 15 amino acids. V shed 6 bases and J 7 bases; nucleotides not matched to a gene: 10.

This clonotype was observed a few times. The rearrangement joins TRBV2 to TRBJ2-1, with TRBD2 matching 8 bases. Germline CDR1 and CDR2: SNHLY and FYNNEI. The CDR3 loop spans 13 amino acids. Trimming took 4 bases from V and 9 from J; bases not matched to a gene: 5. The DNA for the CDR3 is TGTGCCAGCAGTGGGTCGGGAGGGCTTGAGCAGTTCTTC. It translates to CASSGSGGLEQFF.

This clonotype was counted between two and nine times. The rearrangement joins TRBV29-1 to TRBJ2-7; 9 positions agree with TRBD1. Germline CDR1 SQVTM, CDR2 ANQGSEA. Trimming cost V 8 bases and J 6 bases; bases outside gene matches: 8. The CDR3 totals 12 residues. The CDR3 DNA sequence: TGCAGCCACGGGACAGGGACCTCCGAGCAGTACTTC. Protein product: CSHGTGTSEQYF.

As regards this clonotype: The junction differs from germline at one of its ends, possibly a read error. The rearrangement links TRBV5-1 to TRBJ2-7; TRBD2 aligns across 7 bases. Per germline, CDR1 SGHRS and CDR2 YFSETQ. The CDR3 sequence is 11 residues long. The CDR3, as DNA: TGCGCCGGCAGCTCGGGAGGCGAGCAGTACTTC. This sequence encodes CAGSSGGEQYF.

The chain recombines TRBV5-6 with TRBJ1-2, with TRBD1 as a possible D gene (6 bases). V lost 1 base, J lost 6 bases, and 16 bases lay in between. This CDR3 has 15 amino acids. CDR1 SGHDT and CDR2 YYEEEE come from the germline V gene. The CDR3 bases are TGTGCCAGCAGCTTGATTTCCAGGAAGGGGGATGGCTACACCTTC. This translates into CASSLISRKGDGYTF.

The chain employs TRBV7-2 and TRBJ1-4; possibly TRBD1 for D (6 bases). CDR1 is SGHTA, CDR2 FQGNSA, per germline. This CDR3 is built from 16 residues. V lost 4 bases, J lost 2 bases, and 14 bases lay in between. The CDR3 bases are TGTGCCAGCAGCTCTAGGGGGTCAGCTACTAATGAAAAACTGTTTTTT. This sequence encodes CASSSRGSATNEKLFF. The variable domain in full, completed from reference TRBV7-2 and TRBJ1-4, reads GAGVSQSPSNKVTEKGKDVELRCDPISGHTALYWYRQSLGQGLEFLIYFQGNSAPDKSGLPSDRFSAERTGGSVSTLTIQRTQQEDSAVYLCASSSRGSATNEKLFFGSGTQLSVL.

The chain couples TRBV20-1 to TRBJ2-1, with 10 bases that match TRBD2. CDR3 length: 18 residues. From germline, CDR1 is DFQATT and CDR2 SNEGSKA (reference sequence). J lost 2 bases, V lost 0 bases, and 10 bases had no gene match. The CDR3 sequence is CSARDLILSGGAYNEQFF. Written as DNA, the CDR3 is TGCAGTGCTAGAGATCTGATATTAAGCGGGGGGGCCTACAATGAGCAGTTCTTC.

The chain links TRBV12-3 or TRBV12-4 to TRBJ2-3, with TRBD1 identical over 7 bases. The CDR3 is made up of 13 amino acids. Germline trimming cut 6 bases from V and 6 bases from J; bases unmatched to any gene: 6. This chain's CDR3 is CASRTGKRDTQYF. DNA of the CDR3: TGTGCCAGCAGGACAGGGAAAAGGGATACGCAGTATTTT.

The chain recombines TRBV5-4 with TRBJ2-3; 9 nucleotides agree with TRBD1. The germline V gene encodes CDR1 SGHNT and CDR2 YYREEE (reference sequence). CDR3 length: 16 amino acids. J was trimmed by 2 bases and V by 3 bases; bases with no gene match: 7. The CDR3, as DNA: TGTGCCAGCAGCTATGGGACAGGGCCTTACACAGATACGCAGTATTTT. This codes for CASSYGTGPYTDTQYF. The full variable domain, rest sourced from reference TRBV5-4 and TRBJ2-3, is ETGVTQSPTHLIKTRGQQVTLRCSSQSGHNTVSWYQQALGQGPQFIFQYYREEENGRGNFPPRFSGLQFPNYSSELNVNALELDDSALYLCASSYGTGPYTDTQYFGPGTRLTVL.

At least ten counts were recorded for this clonotype. The V call is TRBV5-1, the J call TRBJ2-1; D remains ambiguous. The V end was cut by 4 bases, the J end by 7 bases, with 12 bases between. The CDR3 is 13 residues long. From germline, CDR1 is SGHRS and CDR2 YFSETQ. The CDR3 spells CASSPLRGNEQFF. The CDR3 region has the DNA TGCGCCAGCAGCCCCCTTAGAGGAAATGAGCAGTTCTTC.

The V gene is TRBV12-3 or TRBV12-4, the J gene TRBJ2-2; D tentatively fits TRBD1 or TRBD2 (5 bases each). Deletions cut 6 bases from V and 5 bases from J, with 19 bases between. The CDR3 is 16 amino acids. The CDR3 nucleotides are TGTGCCAGCAGACCTCGTGGGGGTCCGCAGACCGGGGAGCTGTTTTTT. Residues: CASRPRGGPQTGELFF.

This clonotype was recorded a few times. The J gene is TRBJ1-4, the V gene TRBV4-1, with D maybe TRBD1 (6 bases). Trimming removed 1 base from V and 8 bases from J, with 14 bases in between. Germline loops: CDR1 MGHRA, CDR2 YSYEKL. CDR3 length: 15 residues. CDR3 residues: CASSQVGGGPEKLFF. In DNA form, the CDR3 reads TGCGCCAGCAGCCAAGTGGGAGGGGGGCCCGAAAAACTGTTTTTT.

This clonotype was detected only a few times. The chain has TRBV5-1 and TRBJ2-1; D possibly corresponds to TRBD2 (5 bases). CDR3 length equals 14 residues. Between the trimmed V and J ends, which lost 0 bases and 10 bases, there was a span of 14 bases. From germline, CDR1 is SGHRS and CDR2 YFSETQ. In DNA form, the CDR3 reads TGCGCCAGCAGCTTGGGGGCAGGTTCGGGGGAGCAGTTCTTC. It specifies CASSLGAGSGEQFF.

This clonotype occurred many times. CDR3 protein: CASSVPRDSGSRANVLTF. The CDR3, as DNA: TGTGCCAGCAGCGTCCCGCGGGACAGCGGCTCTCGAGCCAACGTCCTGACTTTC. The rearrangement uses TRBV9 and TRBJ2-6; a possible D gene is TRBD1 (7 bases). Germline CDR1 and CDR2: SGDLS and YYNGEE. The V end was cut by 2 bases, the J end by 7 bases, with 22 bases between. This CDR3 contains 18 residues. The full variable domain, in which reference TRBV9 and TRBJ2-6 provide the parts outside the CDR3, is DSGVTQTPKHLITATGQRVTLRCSPRSGDLSVYWYQQSLDQGLQFLIQYYNGEERAKGNILERFSAQQFPDLHSELNLSSLELGDSALYFCASSVPRDSGSRANVLTFGAGSRLTVL.

Written as DNA, the CDR3 is TGCAGTGCTCGCCCCGGGACTAGCGGGAGTATCTACGAGCAGTTCTTC. This codes for CSARPGTSGSIYEQFF. The chain has TRBV20-1 and TRBJ2-1, with 14 positions matching TRBD2. CDR3 length: 16 residues. From germline, CDR1 is DFQATT and CDR2 SNEGSKA (reference sequence). Trimming at V came to 5 bases and at J to 10 bases, leaving 13 bases not matched to a gene.

This clonotype occurred many times. The J gene is TRBJ2-5, the V gene TRBV2, with D unclear. This CDR3 contains 11 residues. V was trimmed by 4 bases and J by 5 bases, leaving 5 bases between them. Germline CDR1 reads SNHLY; CDR2 reads FYNNEI. Here the CDR3 DNA reads TGTGCCAGCAGTGTATATGAGACCCAGTACTTC. It translates to CASSVYETQYF.

V is TRBV7-8 and J is TRBJ1-3; D might be TRBD1 (6 bases). Trimming shortened V by 5 bases and J by 0 bases, and 14 bases separated the two germline ends. The CDR3 covers 16 residues. Germline CDR1 and CDR2: SGHVS and FQNEAQ. Here the CDR3 DNA reads TGTGCCAGCAGCGGAAACAGGGCTCGCTCTGGAAACACCATATATTTT. This sequence encodes CASSGNRARSGNTIYF.

A few counts support this clonotype. Since a much larger clone is just one base distant, this may be a read error. This chain joins TRBV29-1 and TRBJ1-4; D is uncertain. The V gene's germline CDR1 is SQVTM and CDR2 ANQGSEA. This CDR3 region has 11 residues. CDR3 DNA: TGCCGTCCCTGGACTAATGAAAAACGGTTTTTT. Amino acid sequence: CRPWTNEKRFF. The variable domain in full, completed from reference TRBV29-1 and TRBJ1-4, reads SAVISQKPSRDICQRGTSLTIQCQVDSQVTMMFWYRQQPGQSLTLIATANQGSEATYESGFVIDKFPISRPNLTFSTLTVSNMSPEDSSIYLCRPWTNEKRFFGSGTQLSVL.

V and J are TRBV5-1 and TRBJ1-6; D gene ambiguous. This CDR3 spans 13 amino acids. Trimming left V 0 bases short and J 9 bases short, with 7 bases between. Per germline, CDR1 SGHRS and CDR2 YFSETQ. In DNA, the CDR3 is TGCGCCAGCAGCTTGGATGTGGGTTCACCCCTCCACTTT. Translating it yields CASSLDVGSPLHF.

This clonotype was counted between two and nine times. This chain links TRBV7-3 with TRBJ2-3; 7 nucleotides line up with TRBD1. After removal of 2 bases from V and 5 bases from J, the junction contained 4 bases not matched to a gene. The CDR3 spans 14 residues. CDR1 is SGHTA and CDR2 is FQGTGA in the germline V gene. The CDR3 spells CASSLGNRGDTQYF. The CDR3 DNA follows: TGTGCCAGCAGCTTAGGGAACAGGGGAGATACGCAGTATTTT.

This clonotype came up a few times. The rearrangement links TRBV5-4 to TRBJ2-7; 11 nucleotides match TRBD2. V shed 9 bases and J 4 bases; nucleotides not matched to a gene: 6. Germline CDR1 reads SGHNT; CDR2 reads YYREEE (reference sequence). The CDR3 is 13 residues long. The CDR3 DNA sequence: TGTGCCATTACTAGCGGGGGAAGTTACGAGCAGTACTTC. It is translated as CAITSGGSYEQYF.

This clonotype was observed a handful of times. The CDR3 nucleotides are TGCGCCAGCAGCTATAGAAGGACAGGGGTCGGAGAGACCCAGTACTTC. It encodes CASSYRRTGVGETQYF. The V call is TRBV5-1, the J call TRBJ2-5; 9 bases are a match to TRBD1. The CDR3 runs to 16 residues. Trimming cost V 3 bases and J 4 bases; bases outside gene matches: 10. Germline V gene sequence: CDR1 SGHRS, CDR2 YFSETQ.

The chain links TRBV9 to TRBJ2-2; D uncertain. Per germline, CDR1 SGDLS and CDR2 YYNGEE. CDR3 length: 14 residues. V was pared by 0 bases and J by 8 bases, with 11 bases between. This CDR3 is CASSVGPLTGELFF. CDR3 DNA: TGTGCCAGCAGCGTAGGGCCCCTAACTGGGGAGCTGTTTTTT.

This rearrangement joins TRBV12-3 or TRBV12-4 to TRBJ1-2; tentatively, D is TRBD1 (5 bases). CDR3 size: 15 residues. The V end was cut by 6 bases, the J end by 5 bases, with 19 bases between. The CDR3: CASREGPSRRYGYTF. CDR3 in DNA: TGTGCCAGCAGGGAGGGACCTTCCCGACGTTATGGCTACACCTTC.

This clonotype was seen more than once but under ten times. The CDR3, as DNA: TGTGCCAGCAGCCCAGGACTAGCGGGATCCGAGCAGTACTTC. It encodes CASSPGLAGSEQYF. The rearrangement uses TRBV11-2 and TRBJ2-7, with 12 positions matching TRBD2. The V segment lost 5 bases and the J segment 6 bases; nucleotides outside the gene matches: 5. From germline, CDR1 is SGHAT and CDR2 FQNNGV. The CDR3 totals 14 residues.

This clonotype was found many times. The rearrangement joins TRBV5-1 to TRBJ2-7, with a weak D call TRBD2 (5 bases). The germline gives CDR1 SGHRS, CDR2 YFSETQ. Trimming took off 3 bases at V and 2 bases at J, with 15 bases between the two ends. The CDR3 totals 15 residues. Here the CDR3 reads CASSWSRGLTYEQYF. As DNA, the CDR3 is TGCGCCAGCAGCTGGAGTCGGGGTTTAACCTACGAGCAGTACTTC.